This T cell receptor beta chain was observed in a study of blood T cell repertoires in COVID-19. TCRdb's table, derived via immunoSEQ multiplex PCR, lists solely in-frame clones and lacks some. Here the sample spans about 200,000 clones, approximately 85% being singletons. CDR1 and CDR2 from the germline V gene are MGHRA and YSYEKL. The CDR3 loop spans 17 amino acids. The V end was cut by 1 base, the J end by 5 bases, with 15 bases between. Source material: peripheral blood. This receptor was obtained from an elderly woman with acute or convalescent COVID-19. The genes are TRBV4-1 and TRBJ1-6; unclear D gene. Here the CDR3 DNA reads TGCGCCAGCAGCCAAGTACCTCGAGGGATCAATAATTCACCCCTCCACTTT. Its translation: CASSQVPRGINNSPLHF.